The text below deals with one T cell receptor beta chain. The antigen is unknown. These data are taken from a study of cytomegalovirus exposure and HLA in healthy donors. This CDR3 region has 15 residues. V lost 5 bases, J lost 4 bases, and 17 bases lay in between. Germline CDR1 is MNHEY and CDR2 is SMNVEV (reference sequence). Amplification used 60 Vbeta primers and 13 Jbeta primers. TCRdb's copy holds only in-frame clones and misses some; the assay was immunoSEQ multiplex PCR. Of about 190,000 clones listed, around 79% were seen once; the top ten hold approximately 1.4%. Whole-study findings and limits: Reports state that TCR beta sequences accurately predicted most subjects' HLA-A and HLA-B alleles. Later genetic work tied a missense DCLRE1C variant to beta-chain V and J trimming. The authors considered a cluster of highly shared sequence variants likely to be a sequencing artifact.

This rearrangement joins TRBV27 to TRBJ1-2, with D maybe TRBD1 (6 bases). Sequencing was done on a sample of PBMCs. The sequence derives from a woman in her 50s in good health and CMV-seronegative. CDR3 region: CASSPSYGRGYGYTF. The CDR3 bases are TGTGCCAGCAGTCCTTCGTATGGCAGGGGCTATGGCTACACCTTC.